The 32 T cell receptor beta chains below were found in one sample sequenced in a study of OX40 agonist ivuxolimab in advanced cancers. TCRdb's table, derived via immunoSEQ multiplex PCR, lists solely in-frame clones and lacks some. This table has about 41,000 clones, 85% appearing once. The sequences come from CD4+ or CD8+ T cells sorted from blood, collected in a trial of the OX40 agonist ivuxolimab. The receptors were gathered from an adult with an advanced solid tumor such as melanoma, head and neck, liver or kidney cancer.

The CDR3 reads CASSTVGQGLQETQYF. Written as DNA, the CDR3 is TGTGCCAGCAGTACCGTGGGACAGGGCCTACAAGAGACCCAGTACTTC. This sequence joins TRBV28 and TRBJ2-5, with 9 bases matching TRBD1. Trimming took 5 bases from V and 2 from J; bases not matched to a gene: 9. The CDR3 has 16 amino acids. Per the germline V gene, CDR1 is MDHEN and CDR2 is SYDVKM.

This chain uses TRBV6-5 with TRBJ1-5; 9 bases align to TRBD1. The CDR3 runs to 15 residues. V was clipped by 6 bases and J by 0 bases; unmatched bases: 3. Germline CDR1 is MNHEY and CDR2 is SVGAGI. CDR3 nucleotide sequence: TGTGCCAGCAGCCGGACAGGGGCTAGCAATCAGCCCCAGCATTTT. Amino acids: CASSRTGASNQPQHF.

This chain links TRBV6-1 with TRBJ1-2, with TRBD1 matching 10 bases. Germline V CDR1 and CDR2: MNHNS, SASEGT. The V segment lost 8 bases and the J segment 3 bases; nucleotides outside the gene matches: 9. The CDR3 is 15 residues long. CDR3 sequence (DNA): TGTGCCAGCGGCCGGACAGGGGGAGTTGACTATGGCTACACCTTC. Amino acids: CASGRTGGVDYGYTF.

The rearrangement joins TRBV18 to TRBJ2-1; D uncertain. The CDR3 runs to 11 residues. Germline-derived CDR1 and CDR2 are KGHSH and LQKENI. V was clipped by 3 bases and J by 12 bases, with 9 bases between them. The CDR3 here is CASSPTVGQFF. The DNA for the CDR3 is TGTGCCAGCTCACCCACAGTAGGGCAGTTCTTC.

The genes are TRBV9 and TRBJ2-1; D unresolved. V was pared by 0 bases and J by 0 bases, with 7 bases between. The CDR3 runs to 15 residues. CDR1 and CDR2 from the germline V gene are SGDLS and YYNGEE. The CDR3 coding sequence is TGTGCCAGCAGCGTAGCGGGCCTCTCCTACAATGAGCAGTTCTTC. Translated: CASSVAGLSYNEQFF.

This clone showed up just once. The chain links TRBV5-6 to TRBJ2-5; D ambiguous. CDR1 and CDR2 (germline): SGHDT, YYEEEE. The CDR3 is 14 amino acids. Trimming shortened V by 1 base and J by 0 bases, and 7 bases separated the two germline ends. CDR3 residues: CASSLLGYQETQYF. In nucleotides, the CDR3 is TGTGCCAGCAGCTTGTTGGGGTACCAAGAGACCCAGTACTTC.

This clone has more than one count but fewer than ten. The same CDR3 also results from other DNA sequences found in this sample. V usage is TRBV7-9 and J usage is TRBJ1-4; D unresolved. There are 13 residues in the CDR3. CDR1 SEHNR and CDR2 FQNEAQ come from the germline V gene (reference sequence). Trimming shortened V by 5 bases and J by 17 bases, and 21 bases separated the two germline ends. This CDR3 is CASSEGRLKRSFF. In nucleotides, the CDR3 is TGTGCCAGCAGCGAAGGGAGGCTCAAAAGAAGTTTTTTT.

V usage is TRBV29-1 and J usage is TRBJ2-2, with D hard to call. Germline CDR1 reads SQVTM; CDR2 reads ANQGSEA. Trimming shortened V by 0 bases and J by 6 bases, and 11 bases separated the two germline ends. This CDR3 has 14 residues. The CDR3 spells CSVEDLGLAGELFF. The CDR3 nucleotides are TGCAGCGTTGAAGATTTAGGGTTGGCCGGGGAGCTGTTTTTT.

This clone was picked up one time. The gene calls are TRBV6-5 and TRBJ1-5; D ambiguous. Deletions cut 0 bases from V and 6 bases from J, with 6 bases between. This CDR3 is built from 13 residues. Looked up from germline, CDR1 is MNHEY and CDR2 is SVGAGI. CDR3 region: CASSYSNSQPQHF. The CDR3 bases are TGTGCCAGCAGTTACTCCAATTCTCAGCCCCAGCATTTT.

This chain uses TRBV30 with TRBJ1-2; D unresolved. This CDR3 is built from 14 residues. The V gene's germline CDR1 is GTSNPN and CDR2 SVGIG (reference sequence). Trimming pared 3 bases from V and 0 bases from J, leaving 11 bases between. The CDR3 DNA follows: TGTGCCTGGAGGGACCCGACGGCTAACTATGGCTACACCTTC. This codes for CAWRDPTANYGYTF.

The CDR3: CASRETGIGTDTQYF. CDR3 DNA sequence: TGTGCCAGCAGGGAGACAGGGATAGGCACAGATACGCAGTATTTT. The genes are TRBV2 and TRBJ2-3; 7 bases fit TRBD1. The CDR3 contains 15 residues. Germline CDR1 and CDR2: SNHLY and FYNNEI. V was pared by 6 bases and J by 1 base, with 7 bases of the junction left unmatched.

DNA of the CDR3: TGTGCCAGCAGAACACAGGGGAGCACTGAAGCTTTCTTT. This encodes CASRTQGSTEAFF. V usage is TRBV4-2 and J usage is TRBJ1-1, with TRBD1 matching 7 bases. The CDR3 covers 13 residues. The V segment lost 6 bases and the J segment 4 bases; nucleotides outside the gene matches: 5. Germline values: CDR1 LGHNA, CDR2 YNFKEQ.

The chain couples TRBV11-2 to TRBJ2-6, with D maybe TRBD1 (5 bases). The CDR3 is made up of 17 amino acids. Germline V gives CDR1 SGHAT, CDR2 FQNNGV. The ends were cut back, 1 base at V and 0 bases at J, with 10 bases in the middle. The CDR3 region is CASSLAGPSSGANVLTF. The CDR3 bases are TGTGCCAGCAGCTTAGCAGGGCCTAGCTCTGGGGCCAACGTCCTGACTTTC.

V gene TRBV9 combines with J gene TRBJ1-5; a weak D match, TRBD1 (6 bases). This CDR3 contains 15 residues. The V and J ends lost 0 bases and 6 bases respectively, with 13 bases between them. Germline values: CDR1 SGDLS, CDR2 YYNGEE. The CDR3 protein is CASSVGTDRFQPQHF. The CDR3 DNA is TGTGCCAGCAGCGTAGGGACCGACAGGTTTCAGCCCCAGCATTTT.

CDR3 nucleotide sequence: TGTGCCAGCAGCTTAGGATCCGGGACAGCGAACACTGAAGCTTTCTTT. This translates into CASSLGSGTANTEAFF. The rearrangement joins TRBV11-3 to TRBJ1-1; TRBD1 matches at 7 bases. The V gene's germline CDR1 is SGHNT and CDR2 YENEEA. V lost 1 base to trimming and J lost 1 base; unmatched junction nucleotides: 6. This CDR3 has 16 residues.

The chain combines TRBV18 with TRBJ2-5, with 8 bases fitting TRBD2. The J call may be mistaken, given a closer DNA end match to TRBJ2-7. Germline V gene lookup returns CDR1 KGHSH and CDR2 LQKENI. This CDR3 has 13 residues. The CDR3 bases are TGTGCCAGCTCACCGGGACTAGACTACGAGCAGTACTTC. Translation gives CASSPGLDYEQYF.

The chain uses TRBV11-3 and TRBJ2-2, with D possibly being TRBD1 (6 bases). Germline loops: CDR1 SGHNT, CDR2 YENEEA. The V end lost 5 bases, the J end lost 0 bases, and 10 bases lay between the germline ends. The CDR3 totals 15 residues. CDR3 nucleotides: TGTGCCAGCAGCCCCGGGACACCGAACACCGGGGAGCTGTTTTTT. It codes for CASSPGTPNTGELFF.

The chain employs TRBV18 and TRBJ1-5; a weak D match, TRBD1 (6 bases). V dropped 6 bases and J dropped 3 bases, with 12 bases sitting between them. CDR3 length: 14 amino acids. Germline loops: CDR1 KGHSH, CDR2 LQKENI. CDR3 loop: CASSTTGANQPQHF. In DNA, the CDR3 is TGTGCCAGCTCTACTACGGGGGCCAATCAGCCCCAGCATTTT. Variable domain in full (rest from reference TRBV18 and TRBJ1-5): NAGVMQNPRHLVRRRGQEARLRCSPMKGHSHVYWYRQLPEEGLKFMVYLQKENIIDESGMPKERFSAEFPKEGPSILRIQQVVRGDSAAYFCASSTTGANQPQHFGDGTRLSIL.

The chain employs TRBV5-6 and TRBJ2-2; 9 bases are shared with TRBD2. CDR1 is SGHDT, CDR2 YYEEEE, per germline. Trimming took 4 bases from V and 5 from J; bases not matched to a gene: 12. This CDR3 spans 17 amino acids. The CDR3 loop reads CASSPISGGAWTGELFF. CDR3 sequence (DNA): TGTGCCAGCAGCCCTATTAGCGGGGGCGCTTGGACCGGGGAGCTGTTTTTT.

The CDR3: CACQKGGAYEQYF. CDR3 nucleotide sequence: TGTGCCTGCCAGAAAGGGGGGGCCTACGAGCAGTACTTC. The chain has TRBV30 and TRBJ2-7, with D possibly TRBD2 on 7 matching bases. Germline values: CDR1 GTSNPN, CDR2 SVGIG (reference sequence). Trimming removed 6 bases from V and 2 bases from J, with 14 bases in between. The CDR3 runs to 13 residues.

This clone was detected once. CDR3: CASSQPRGGYNEQFF. CDR3 sequence (DNA): TGCGCCAGCAGCCAACCCCGGGGCGGCTACAATGAGCAGTTCTTC. V gene TRBV4-1 combines with J gene TRBJ2-1, with D possibly being TRBD1 or TRBD2 (5 bases each). The CDR3 loop spans 15 amino acids. Trimming cost V 2 bases and J 3 bases, with 11 bases left between them. The germline CDR1 and CDR2 sequences are MGHRA and YSYEKL.

This clone was picked up one time. This chain joins TRBV11-3 and TRBJ2-5, with 16 bases that match TRBD2. Germline V CDR1 and CDR2: SGHNT, YENEEA. This CDR3 has 16 residues. Trimming removed 5 bases from V and 4 bases from J; junction bases left unmatched: 4. The DNA of the CDR3 is TGTGCCAGCAGCGCGGGACTAGCGGGAGGGGGAGAGACCCAGTACTTC. Translating gives CASSAGLAGGGETQYF. Drawing the rest from reference TRBV11-3 and TRBJ2-5, the complete variable domain is EAGVVQSPRYKIIEKKQPVAFWCNPISGHNTLYWYLQNLGQGPELLIRYENEEAVDDSQLPKDRFSAERLKGVDSTLKIQPAELGDSAVYLCASSAGLAGGGETQYFGPGTRLLVL.

This sequence joins TRBV19 and TRBJ2-3; 8 bases match TRBD2. The J segment lost 4 bases and the V segment lost 3 bases, leaving 6 bases of the junction unmatched. CDR3 length: 15 residues. Germline loops: CDR1 LNHDA, CDR2 SQIVND (reference sequence). The CDR3 coding sequence is TGTGCCAGTAGTATGGCCCCGGGGGGGCCAGATACGCAGTATTTT. It specifies CASSMAPGGPDTQYF. The variable domain in full, completed from reference TRBV19 and TRBJ2-3, reads DGGITQSPKYLFRKEGQNVTLSCEQNLNHDAMYWYRQDPGQGLRLIYYSQIVNDFQKGDIAEGYSVSREKKESFPLTVTSAQKNPTAFYLCASSMAPGGPDTQYFGPGTRLTVL.

The chain is built from TRBV6-5 and TRBJ2-7; D is undetermined. This CDR3 comprises 13 residues. V was shortened by 7 bases and J by 6 bases, with 16 bases between the two germline ends. Germline assignment: CDR1 MNHEY and CDR2 SVGAGI. CDR3 sequence: CASTADGDGEQYF. The CDR3 DNA is TGTGCCAGCACCGCCGACGGCGACGGCGAGCAGTACTTC.

The gene calls are TRBV6-5 and TRBJ1-2, with a possible D match to TRBD1 (6 bases). V was clipped by 0 bases and J by 3 bases, with 11 bases between them. CDR1 and CDR2 from the germline V gene are MNHEY and SVGAGI. The CDR3 sequence is 15 residues long. This CDR3 is CASSYSRQAYYGYTF. The CDR3 nucleotides read TGTGCCAGCAGTTACTCTAGACAGGCTTACTATGGCTACACCTTC.

CDR3 DNA sequence: TGTGCCTGGAGTACCCACCCCACATGGAACGAAGCTTTCTTT. Its protein product is CAWSTHPTWNEAFF. The V call is TRBV30, the J call TRBJ1-1; no reliable D call. V lost 2 bases to trimming and J lost 8 bases, with 18 bases between them. From germline, CDR1 is GTSNPN and CDR2 SVGIG (reference sequence). The length of the CDR3 is 14 residues.

The chain uses TRBV4-2 and TRBJ1-1; possible D gene TRBD1, 5 bases. Trimming took 4 bases from V and 0 from J, leaving 12 bases between them. Germline assignment: CDR1 LGHNA and CDR2 YNFKEQ. The CDR3 is 15 amino acids. The CDR3 coding sequence is TGTGCCAGCAGCCTCTCGGACACGCTGAACACTGAAGCTTTCTTT. This codes for CASSLSDTLNTEAFF.

J is TRBJ2-3 and V is TRBV7-9, with 9 nucleotides matching TRBD2. The CDR3 contains 18 residues. V shed 2 bases and J 2 bases; nucleotides not matched to a gene: 11. Germline V lookup: CDR1 SEHNR, CDR2 FQNEAQ (reference sequence). The CDR3 spells CASSLKLLAGVNTDTQYF. Here the CDR3 DNA reads TGTGCCAGCAGCTTAAAACTTTTAGCGGGAGTGAACACAGATACGCAGTATTTT.

The rearrangement links TRBV28 to TRBJ1-5; D gene uncertain. This CDR3 contains 15 residues. Germline V lookup: CDR1 MDHEN, CDR2 SYDVKM. V lost 5 bases to trimming and J lost 3 bases, with 14 bases between them. The CDR3 DNA reads TGTGCCAGCAGTACCCCGTTCAGCGCCAATCAGCCCCAGCATTTT. Encoded protein: CASSTPFSANQPQHF. Filled out from reference TRBV28 and TRBJ1-5, the complete variable domain reads DVKVTQSSRYLVKRTGEKVFLECVQDMDHENMFWYRQDPGLGLRLIYFSYDVKMKEKGDIPEGYSVSREKKERFSLILESASTNQTSMYLCASSTPFSANQPQHFGDGTRLSIL.

Written as DNA, the CDR3 is TGTGCCAGCAGCGTAGGCCCGGGCGGATCTACGGCCGGGGAGCTGTTTTTT. The encoded protein is CASSVGPGGSTAGELFF. V is TRBV9 and J is TRBJ2-2; no clear D. CDR1 is SGDLS and CDR2 is YYNGEE in the germline V gene. The germline V and J ends were trimmed by 0 bases and 6 bases, with 18 bases remaining between them. This CDR3 comprises 17 residues.

The genes are TRBV6-6 and TRBJ2-2; no clear D gene. CDR3 length equals 16 residues. In germline, CDR1 is MNHNY, CDR2 SVGAGI (reference sequence). Trimming pared 4 bases from V and 1 base from J, leaving 13 bases between. The CDR3 sequence: CASSSLRSQNTGELFF. The CDR3 DNA reads TGTGCCAGCAGTTCCTTACGATCCCAGAACACCGGGGAGCTGTTTTTT.

This rearrangement joins TRBV18 to TRBJ2-3; 8 nucleotides match TRBD2. This CDR3 is built from 15 residues. Germline V gives CDR1 KGHSH, CDR2 LQKENI. The ends lost 0 bases at V and 2 bases at J; junction bases unmatched: 1. The chain's CDR3 is CASSPPSGTTDTQYF. The CDR3 coding sequence is TGTGCCAGCTCACCACCTAGCGGGACCACAGATACGCAGTATTTT. Full variable domain (outside the CDR3, taken from reference TRBV18 and TRBJ2-3): NAGVMQNPRHLVRRRGQEARLRCSPMKGHSHVYWYRQLPEEGLKFMVYLQKENIIDESGMPKERFSAEFPKEGPSILRIQQVVRGDSAAYFCASSPPSGTTDTQYFGPGTRLTVL.